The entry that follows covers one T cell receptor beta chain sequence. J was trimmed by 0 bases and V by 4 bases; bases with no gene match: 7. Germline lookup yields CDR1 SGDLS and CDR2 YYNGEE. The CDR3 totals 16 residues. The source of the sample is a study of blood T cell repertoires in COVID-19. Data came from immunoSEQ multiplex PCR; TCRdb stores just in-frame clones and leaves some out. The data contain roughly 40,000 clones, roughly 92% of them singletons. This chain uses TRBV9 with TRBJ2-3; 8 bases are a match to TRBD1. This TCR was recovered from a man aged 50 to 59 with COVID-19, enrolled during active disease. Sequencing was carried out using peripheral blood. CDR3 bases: TGTGCCAGCAGCTCACGGAGGACAGGGAGCACAGATACGCAGTATTTT. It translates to CASSSRRTGSTDTQYF. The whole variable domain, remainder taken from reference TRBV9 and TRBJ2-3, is DSGVTQTPKHLITATGQRVTLRCSPRSGDLSVYWYQQSLDQGLQFLIQYYNGEERAKGNILERFSAQQFPDLHSELNLSSLELGDSALYFCASSSRRTGSTDTQYFGPGTRLTVL.